This T cell receptor beta chain was recorded in a study of cytomegalovirus exposure and HLA in healthy donors (dated by TCRdb to between 2016 and 2019). With regard to the full study: According to an earlier analysis of 587 of the donors, roughly 180 million T cells yielded 117 million unique TCR beta sequences and about 300 Gb of sequence data. The later analysis used no new phenotypic data to find candidate immune exposures, relying instead on TCR beta sequences and their occurrence across donors. Both class I and class II loci were covered by HLA typing, at four-digit resolution. Among a few hundred genotyped donors of the cohort, an average of around 240,000 unique TCR beta nucleotide sequences were sequenced per donor, approximately 20% of them non-productive. Donor age, sex, ethnicity and CMV serostatus were compiled alongside the repertoire data. A separate validation cohort of roughly 130 different subjects was used in addition to the 666-subject first cohort. Four or five DR-DQ haplotypes were handled as single units for association and clustering because linkage in the cohort was strong. An earlier analysis of 500 to 750 of the donors applied high-throughput TCR beta sequencing to assess whether each TCR beta V gene segment acted as functional or pseudogenic. The study was designed to test whether signatures of past pathogen exposure could be identified by cataloging public T cell receptors. Typing coverage varied by locus: roughly 629-640 donors for A, B, C, DRB1 and DQB1; roughly 560 for DQA1; over 600 for DPA1; about 450 for DPB1. Of the 300 to 500 genotyped donors, 65% to 90% were placed in the genetic ancestry cluster associated with self-reported Caucasian donors. To predict cytomegalovirus infection status, the study combined high-throughput TCR immunosequencing, statistical association of individual TCRs with disease status, and machine learning. Approximately 300 gigabases of sequencing data and roughly 81 million unique TCR sequences made up an early release that covered several hundred HLA-typed donors. The study used immunosequencing to profile the T cell repertoires of some 600 subjects and linked those repertoires to cytomegalovirus serostatus. In a later genetic analysis, genome-wide SNP genotypes for about three fifths of the roughly 670 donors were used, and that subset was treated as a discovery cohort. A later analysis re-examined previously published TCR beta repertoires from around 670 donors and added high-resolution HLA genotyping to investigate patterns of TCR occurrence. Every discovery cohort repertoire had been produced on one sequencing platform.

In total, roughly 670 healthy bone marrow donors made up the cohort. All cohort members were sampled while nominally healthy, although unrecorded immune exposures were likely present. The donor tested CMV seronegative, placing the donor among the roughly 340 seronegative members of the cohort. Each donor provided a peripheral blood sample, and peripheral blood mononuclear cells were used for TCR beta sequencing. The Qiagen DNeasy Blood Extraction Kit was used to extract genomic DNA from the blood cell samples. Comment on this clone: Its antigen is unknown. No much larger clonotype is one base removed from it; base qualities were not supplied.

Library creation used the immunoSEQ multiplex PCR assay. The multiplex PCR relied on a mix of 60 forward primers for TCR Vbeta segments and 13 reverse primers for TCR Jbeta segments. The CDR3 region of rearranged TCR beta genes was amplified from genomic DNA by a multiplex PCR assay. The Illumina HiSeq System was used to sequence the amplified TCR beta libraries as 87-base-pair reads. Per the authors' processing: A later analysis tallied 80 million to 95 million unique TCR beta chains across the 640 or so repertoires, and around 10 million of those chains were shared by two or more donors. A nearest-neighbor algorithm error-corrected the raw reads and collapsed the reads into unique sequences, merging closely related sequences to remove PCR and sequencing errors. Alignment of CDR3 sequences to IMGT reference sequences was used to assign V, D and J gene segments. For a sequence to be retained, at least a six-nucleotide match to both a V gene segment and a J gene segment was required. A rearrangement was called productive if the CDR3 had no stop codons and remained in frame with V and J, and every other rearrangement was called non-productive. Following IMGT convention, CDR3 was defined as the stretch from the second conserved V-encoded cysteine up to the conserved J-encoded phenylalanine. In an earlier analysis of approximately 590 of the donors, sequences lacking an unambiguous match to a single V gene segment were excluded. An earlier analysis of over 450 of the donors classified V segments as functional when productive rearrangements were above 56.7% and as segregating when the standard deviation between donors was above 5%. A statistical classification framework was built for diagnosing cytomegalovirus status from the catalog of TCR beta chain sequences. V and J gene assignment, in a later analysis, came from comparing TCR nucleotide sequences with IMGT/GENE-DB human TR gene sequences. In a later analysis, CDR3 sequences and most-parsimonious VDJ recombination scenarios were assigned using the TCRdist pipeline. A later analysis defined each TCR beta chain by its CDR3 amino acid sequence plus V-gene family, and excluded reads lacking a unique V-gene family. To address suspected cross-contamination and a sequencing artifact, a later analysis removed 550 to 750 highly shared, low-generation-probability nucleotide sequences. In a later analysis, a clonal expansion index was calculated for each public chain from normalized within-repertoire ranks of inferred template counts. In a later analysis, generation probabilities were computed using a VDJ recombination model fitted to out-of-frame rearrangements, and the results were checked against IGoR. Hypergeometric tests were used in a later analysis to score TCR-TCR, TCR-HLA and TCR-CMV co-occurrence, with a repertoire-size bias correction applied to the TCR pairs. In a later analysis, false discovery rates were estimated by permuting HLA or CMV assignments 20 times. In a later analysis, co-occurring TCRs were grouped using DBSCAN, and TCRdist sequence similarity was added for clustering within HLA-allele-positive subsets. Repertoires with fewer than 30,000 or more than 120,000 public chains, plus five repertoires with anomalous nucleotide sharing, were excluded from co-occurrence clustering. Imported from immuneACCESS, the table was reduced by TCRdb to in-frame sequences with V and J called. These copies leave out some clones; in studies compared against another copy, an unresolved V gene accounts for under half, and the cause of the remainder is not known. D and trimming were read from the DNA, whereas the V and J calls and clone size are those reported in that table. Counted in this sample were 110,000 to 150,000 clones; around 75% of them appeared once. The ten largest clones represent around 3% of the sample.

The germline V gene supplies CDR1 MGHDK and CDR2 SYGVNS. Relative to germline, V is 7 bases shorter and J is 6 bases shorter, with 10 bases between their ends. Including the terminal cysteine and phenylalanine, the CDR3 comprises 11 residues. Kept here is only the CDR3 DNA, which spans 33 bases and is read in frame from base 1. Overall results and qualifications from the work: According to the authors, the approach could potentially be generalized to other disease states and immunological phenotypes. The study gave a list of roughly 150 TCR beta chains associated with cytomegalovirus. A further reported finding was that TCR beta sequences accurately predicted the HLA-A and HLA-B alleles for most subjects in the first cohort. Most TCR sequences were seen in very few donors, while some public TCRs were found in many individuals. Because counts were too low, around 17 rarely observed V segments, including chromosome 9 orphons, were left out of the earlier analysis of a few hundred of the donors. In vitro tests confirmed that a few of the cytomegalovirus-associated TCR beta chains recognize cytomegalovirus antigens. HLA typing was unavailable for some donors at each locus, so association tests used only the typed subset. A later analysis associated around 16,000 TCR beta sequences with specific HLA alleles at a false discovery rate of 0.05. A later analysis found that TCR association rates varied across HLA loci, with DRB1 alleles showing the most associated TCRs and HLA-C alleles the fewest. According to a later analysis, most CMV-associated TCR beta chains appeared to be HLA-restricted, and the HLA associations seemed to be driven largely by CMV exposure. For the cohort, immune exposure information was limited to CMV serostatus. This cohort had only TCR beta chains sequenced, and the lack of alpha or paired-chain data limited which features could be detected. Linkage disequilibrium might explain the correlated functional status among segregating V segments, but an unknown experimental factor could not be ruled out. Strong co-occurrence of HLA alleles, especially DR and DQ, made assigning TCR associations to individual alleles difficult. A later analysis found that HLA-associated TCR beta chains were more clonally expanded and had lower generation probabilities than equally common non-associated chains. An earlier analysis of approximately 570 of the donors showed that most TCR beta V segments appeared in productive rearrangements either about 87% or about 30% of the time, which broadly matched IMGT annotations. Presence/absence analyses assumed roughly uniform sequencing depth across donors, an assumption that may not hold. Cytomegalovirus status was reported to be diagnosed by the classifier with high specificity and sensitivity in both the original and validation cohorts. V-gene and J-gene trimming of TCR beta chains was associated with a missense DCLRE1C variant in a later genetic analysis, and the association was replicated in an independent cohort. Because the 87-base-pair reads could not distinguish some IMGT-functional V segments, including TRBV6-2 and TRBV6-3, those segments were excluded. A later genetic analysis reported fewer N-insertions in productive TCRs among donors in an Asian-associated ancestry cluster than the roughly 670-donor mean. A group of highly shared sequence variants was considered likely to be a technical artifact of the sequencing pipeline. In a later analysis, several top co-occurrence clusters were reported to appear linked to parvovirus B19, influenza, CMV and Epstein-Barr virus.

What was sequenced was PBMCs. The chain was built from TRBV25-1 and TRBJ2-7, and perhaps TRBD1 as D gene, on 6 matching bases. The origin of this receptor is a female donor in good health and CMV-seronegative. The CDR3 corresponds to CASKGGFEQYF. The nucleotides read TGTGCCAGCAAAGGGGGTTTCGAGCAGTACTTC.